The 13 T cell receptor beta chains given below trace back to one sample, sequenced in a study of PD-L1 blockade in urothelial cancer. Profiling relied on immunoSEQ multiplex PCR, and the TCRdb table lists in-frame clones only, not all of them. The sample contains approximately 50,000 clones, 88% of which appear only once. Regarding time point: peripheral blood 6 weeks after treatment start. Sample: PBMCs, taken around atezolizumab (anti-PD-L1) treatment. The receptors stem from a man in his sixties with urothelial cancer.

J is TRBJ2-1 and V is TRBV6-5; 9 bases align to TRBD2. This CDR3 contains 14 residues. J lost 6 bases, V lost 8 bases, and 8 bases had no gene match. Germline CDR1 and CDR2: MNHEY and SVGAGI. CDR3 residues: CASRRGGVGNEQFF. For the CDR3, the DNA is TGTGCCAGCCGGCGGGGGGGAGTTGGCAATGAGCAGTTCTTC.

V usage is TRBV19 and J usage is TRBJ1-5; D may be TRBD1 (6 bases). Trimming shortened V by 5 bases and J by 1 base, and 15 bases separated the two germline ends. CDR3 length equals 16 residues. The germline V gene has CDR1 LNHDA and CDR2 SQIVND (reference sequence). The CDR3 DNA reads TGTGCCAGTAGTGCCCGGGGAGGGGGAAGCAATCAGCCCCAGCATTTT. Its translation is CASSARGGGSNQPQHF.

This chain joins TRBV14 and TRBJ2-3; 7 positions match TRBD2. The ends lost 4 bases at V and 0 bases at J; junction bases unmatched: 10. The CDR3 has 17 amino acids. The germline gives CDR1 SGHDN, CDR2 FVKESK. CDR3 sequence (DNA): TGTGCCAGCAGCCGACAAGCGGGACTTCCTAGCACAGATACGCAGTATTTT. Translation gives CASSRQAGLPSTDTQYF. Drawing the rest from reference TRBV14 and TRBJ2-3, the complete variable domain is EAGVTQFPSHSVIEKGQTVTLRCDPISGHDNLYWYRRVMGKEIKFLLHFVKESKQDESGMPNNRFLAERTGGTYSTLKVQPAELEDSGVYFCASSRQAGLPSTDTQYFGPGTRLTVL.

The genes are TRBV7-2 and TRBJ2-5, with D possibly being TRBD2 (6 bases). The CDR3 is 17 residues long. The ends were cut back, 2 bases at V and 1 base at J, with 17 bases in the middle. Germline V gene lookup returns CDR1 SGHTA and CDR2 FQGNSA. CDR3 sequence (DNA): TGTGCCAGCAGCTTACAACGTCTAGGGCGGGGCCAAGAGACCCAGTACTTC. Its translation is CASSLQRLGRGQETQYF.

This clone was counted between two and nine times. The rearrangement links TRBV19 to TRBJ1-4; 8 bases line up with TRBD1. The CDR3 covers 14 residues. From germline, CDR1 is LNHDA and CDR2 SQIVND (reference sequence). The V and J ends lost 8 bases and 9 bases, in that order; junction bases with no gene match: 11. The CDR3 DNA sequence: TGTGCCAGTGAGAGGACAGGGAGGATCCAAAAACTGTTTTTT. Its translation: CASERTGRIQKLFF.

The chain has TRBV5-1 and TRBJ1-1; D might be TRBD1 (6 bases). There are 12 residues in the CDR3. The ends were cut back, 6 bases at V and 5 bases at J, with 11 bases in the middle. Germline V gene lookup returns CDR1 SGHRS and CDR2 YFSETQ. The CDR3 sequence is CASMGGRTEAFF. The CDR3 coding sequence is TGCGCCAGCATGGGGGGGCGGACTGAAGCTTTCTTT.

The V and J genes are TRBV6-1 and TRBJ1-1; D possibly corresponds to TRBD1 (5 bases). The CDR3 totals 14 residues. The germline V gene encodes CDR1 MNHNS and CDR2 SASEGT. V shed 7 bases and J shed 5 bases, with 17 bases lying between them. CDR3 sequence: CASTRGVGSTEAFF. The DNA of the CDR3 is TGTGCCAGCACGCGGGGGGTCGGCTCTACTGAAGCTTTCTTT.

The table lists this clone with a count of one. The gene calls are TRBV18 and TRBJ2-7; D may be TRBD1 (5 bases). V dropped 0 bases and J dropped 1 base, with 10 bases sitting between them. In germline, CDR1 is KGHSH, CDR2 LQKENI. The CDR3 covers 15 residues. The CDR3 DNA is TGTGCCAGCTCACCACCGGGGCTTTTATCCTACGAGCAGTACTTC. This translates into CASSPPGLLSYEQYF.

The chain uses TRBV12-5 and TRBJ2-7; 12 bases fit TRBD1. The CDR3 length is 15 residues. The V and J ends lost 5 bases and 2 bases, in that order; junction bases with no gene match: 4. CDR1 LGHNT and CDR2 FRNRAP come from the germline V gene. CDR3 loop: CASGMGTGGTYEQYF. In DNA, the CDR3 is TGTGCTAGTGGTATGGGGACAGGGGGCACCTACGAGCAGTACTTC. Drawing the rest from reference TRBV12-5 and TRBJ2-7, the complete variable domain is DARVTQTPRHKVTEMGQEVTMRCQPILGHNTVFWYRQTMMQGLELLAYFRNRAPLDDSGMPKDRFSAEMPDATLATLKIQPSEPRDSAVYFCASGMGTGGTYEQYFGPGTRLTVT.

The rearrangement uses TRBV5-5 and TRBJ1-1; TRBD1 matches 8 bases. This CDR3 is 16 amino acids long. The V and J ends lost 4 bases and 3 bases, in that order; junction bases with no gene match: 11. The germline gives CDR1 SGHKS, CDR2 YYEKEE (reference sequence). CDR3 region: CASSQAWGQAYTEAFF. CDR3 DNA: TGTGCCAGCAGCCAAGCCTGGGGACAGGCCTACACTGAAGCTTTCTTT.

The chain has TRBV5-5 and TRBJ1-6; TRBD1 agrees at 8 bases. Trimming cost V 4 bases and J 6 bases; bases outside gene matches: 9. This CDR3 spans 16 amino acids. Germline V gene sequence: CDR1 SGHKS, CDR2 YYEKEE (reference sequence). As DNA, the CDR3 is TGTGCCAGCAGCCTAACAGGACAGGGTTCTAATTCACCCCTCCACTTT. It specifies CASSLTGQGSNSPLHF.

V gene TRBV15 combines with J gene TRBJ1-1; D call uncertain. CDR1 LNHNV and CDR2 YYDKDF come from the germline V gene (reference sequence). Trimming took 0 bases from V and 0 from J, leaving 5 bases between them. The CDR3 runs 14 residues. The CDR3 DNA is TGTGCCACCAGCAGAGAGAGTCTGAACACTGAAGCTTTCTTT. Translating gives CATSRESLNTEAFF.

The rearrangement uses TRBV4-2 and TRBJ1-1, with D possibly matching TRBD1 (5 bases). Germline CDR1 reads LGHNA; CDR2 reads YNFKEQ. Trimming removed 1 base at V and 10 bases at J, with 10 bases between. CDR3 length: 12 amino acids. The CDR3 protein is CASSQVEGAAFF. The CDR3, as DNA: TGTGCCAGCAGCCAAGTTGAAGGGGCAGCTTTCTTT.